Given below is one T cell receptor (beta chain) in context. The antigen is not known. These data belong to a study of OX40 agonist ivuxolimab in advanced cancers. Study in general: Patients took ivuxolimab, an agonistic anti-OX40 (CD134) antibody. Enrolled patients in dose escalation had cancers that were hepatocellular carcinoma, melanoma, renal cell or head and neck cancer. Study findings and constraints: The authors also found low normalized T-cell clonal expansion in some nonresponders. At 0.1 to 3.0 mg/kg and by week 6, CD4+ and CD8+ T cells in the blood had expanded clonally.

Sequencing used immunoSEQ multiplex PCR; TCRdb keeps in-frame clones, though not all of them. The sample includes about 77,000 clones, about 90% of them seen just once. This TCR came from an adult with an advanced solid tumor such as melanoma, head and neck, liver or kidney cancer. The sample here was CD4+ or CD8+ T cells sorted from blood, taken in a trial of the OX40 agonist ivuxolimab.

In DNA, the CDR3 is TGTGCCAGCAGCGTGAAAGGCGTCGCTTTCTTT. It is translated as CASSVKGVAFF. The gene calls are TRBV7-8 and TRBJ1-1; D remains ambiguous. Deletions cut 5 bases from V and 11 bases from J, with 12 bases between. The CDR3 totals 11 residues. Germline CDR1 is SGHVS and CDR2 is FQNEAQ.